These T cell receptor beta chains were read from a single sample in a study of blood T cell repertoires in COVID-19. Sequencing used immunoSEQ multiplex PCR; TCRdb keeps in-frame clones, though not all of them. The sample records some 95,000 clones, 75% to 95% being singletons. The sequencing sample was made of peripheral blood. Receptor source: a human donor with active COVID-19. The donor label of this sample is uncertain. Both conserved end residues are part of each CDR3. A D gene is named only where the DNA matches it firmly. A row's size may be missing; if present it is once, few, many or a size class.

j_gene	abundance	v_gene	d_gene	CDR3aa	CDR3nt
TRBJ2-3	NA	TRBV24-1	TRBD1	CATSDRDRGTDTQYF	TGTGCCACCAGTGATCGGGACAGGGGCACAGATACGCAGTATTTT
TRBJ2-7	NA	TRBV2	NA	CASTPITVQYF	TGTGCCAGCACCCCAATCACGGTGCAGTACTTC
TRBJ1-3	NA	TRBV6-6	TRBD1	CASSYQGAQPGNTIYF	TGTGCCAGCAGTTATCAGGGGGCGCAGCCTGGAAACACCATATATTTT
TRBJ2-6	NA	TRBV9	NA	CASSVVPVSSGANVLTF	TGTGCCAGCAGCGTAGTCCCGGTGAGCTCTGGGGCCAACGTCCTGACTTTC
TRBJ2-2	NA	TRBV11-2	TRBD2	CASSLSGGTGELFF	TGTGCCAGCAGCCTTAGCGGGGGGACCGGGGAGCTGTTTTTT
TRBJ2-1	NA	TRBV7-2	TRBD2	CASSSPRQRGAPLYNEQFF	TGTGCCAGCAGCTCACCCCGCCAGCGGGGGGCTCCCCTCTACAATGAGCAGTTCTTC
TRBJ1-1	NA	TRBV19	NA	CASSIDGGTEAFF	TGTGCCAGTAGTATAGATGGGGGGACTGAAGCTTTCTTT
TRBJ1-2	NA	TRBV7-2	NA	CASSPLGAGYGYTF	TGTGCCAGCAGCCCCCTAGGGGCGGGATATGGCTACACCTTC
TRBJ1-5	NA	TRBV6-5	NA	CATRQDPRQPQHF	TGTGCCACCAGACAGGACCCGAGGCAGCCCCAGCATTTT
TRBJ2-5	NA	TRBV5-6	TRBD1	CASSLVGQGILSQYF	TGTGCCAGCAGCTTGGTGGGACAGGGGATTCTGTCCCAGTACTTC
TRBJ1-5	NA	TRBV4-1	NA	CASSQGQGGSLDQPQHF	TGCGCCAGCAGCCAAGGTCAAGGGGGTAGTTTAGATCAGCCCCAGCATTTT
TRBJ2-3	NA	TRBV4-2	TRBD2	CASSLHVPGLAGGPWSDTQYF	TGTGCCAGCAGCCTACACGTCCCGGGACTAGCGGGGGGGCCGTGGTCAGATACGCAGTATTTT
TRBJ2-1	NA	TRBV27	NA	CASSWQDSYNEQFF	TGTGCCAGCAGTTGGCAGGACAGCTACAATGAGCAGTTCTTC
TRBJ2-7	NA	TRBV5-1	TRBD1	CASSRDRVGIEQYF	TGCGCCAGCAGCCGGGACAGGGTGGGGATCGAGCAGTACTTC
TRBJ1-2	NA	TRBV5-6	NA	CASSLAGGASYGYTF	TGTGCCAGCAGCTTGGCGGGGGGGGCGTCCTATGGCTACACCTTC
TRBJ2-2	NA	TRBV5-1	NA	CASSLEHPNTGELFF	TGCGCCAGCAGCTTGGAGCACCCGAACACCGGGGAGCTGTTTTTT
TRBJ2-1	NA	TRBV6-1	NA	CASSDGGFISNEQFF	TGTGCCAGCAGTGATGGCGGGTTCATCAGCAATGAGCAGTTCTTC
TRBJ2-2	NA	TRBV9	TRBD1	CASSVRDRLTGELFF	TGTGCCAGCAGCGTACGGGACAGGCTCACCGGGGAGCTGTTTTTT
TRBJ2-7	many	TRBV7-8	NA	CASSRGRHSSYEQYF	TGTGCCAGCAGCCGAGGGAGGCACAGCTCCTACGAGCAGTACTTC
TRBJ2-3	NA	TRBV7-8	TRBD2	CASSLLRGGSTDTQYF	TGTGCCAGCAGCCTCCTTCGGGGGGGGAGCACAGATACGCAGTATTTT
TRBJ2-1	NA	TRBV19	NA	CASSTIQGGYNEQFF	TGTGCCAGTAGTACAATACAGGGAGGGTACAATGAGCAGTTCTTC
TRBJ1-1	NA	TRBV7-8	NA	CASSLEQAGGSTEAFF	TGTGCCAGCAGCTTAGAGCAGGCGGGGGGATCCACTGAAGCTTTCTTT
TRBJ1-5	NA	TRBV21-1	NA	CASSWGGGRQPQHF	TGTGCCAGCAGCTGGGGTGGGGGGAGGCAGCCCCAGCATTTT
TRBJ2-7	NA	TRBV3-1/TRBV3-2	TRBD1	CASSQDREVYEQYF	TGTGCCAGCAGCCAGGACAGGGAGGTCTACGAGCAGTACTTC
TRBJ1-1	NA	TRBV19	NA	CASSEDRNTEAFF	TGTGCCAGTAGCGAGGACAGGAACACTGAAGCTTTCTTT
TRBJ2-1	NA	TRBV10-2	NA	CASSVGLLTYNEQFF	TGCGCCAGCAGTGTGGGACTCCTTACCTACAATGAGCAGTTCTTC
TRBJ1-1	NA	TRBV12-3/TRBV12-4	NA	CASSIASTEAFF	TGTGCCAGCAGCATCGCGTCCACTGAAGCTTTCTTT
TRBJ2-1	NA	TRBV6-6	NA	CASSSQGGSYNEQFF	TGTGCCAGCAGCTCCCAGGGGGGCTCCTACAATGAGCAGTTCTTC
TRBJ1-2	NA	TRBV25-1	TRBD1	CASRGTGAYYGYTF	TGTGCCAGCCGCGGGACAGGGGCCTACTATGGCTACACCTTC
TRBJ2-1	NA	TRBV4-2	NA	CASSQEPAGSRTYNEQFF	TGTGCCAGCAGCCAAGAACCGGCGGGGTCCCGGACCTACAATGAGCAGTTCTTC
TRBJ1-1	NA	TRBV3-1/TRBV3-2	NA	CASRRGYAEAFF	TGTGCCAGCAGGAGAGGGTACGCTGAAGCTTTCTTT
TRBJ1-2	few	TRBV29-1	NA	CSVGPHEEIYGYTF	TGCAGCGTTGGACCACATGAGGAGATCTATGGCTACACCTTC
TRBJ1-4	NA	TRBV24-1	NA	CATGQRECNEKLFF	TGTGCCACGGGTCAACGGGAGTGTAATGAAAAACTGTTTTTT
TRBJ1-6	NA	TRBV7-2	NA	CASSLRNRANSPLHF	TGTGCCAGCAGCCTCAGGAACAGGGCAAATTCACCCCTCCACTTT
TRBJ1-1	once	TRBV5-1	TRBD1	CASSQGEEAFF	TGCGCCAGCAGCCAGGGGGAGGAAGCTTTCTTT
TRBJ1-1	NA	TRBV6-6	NA	CASGRGAGTEAFF	TGTGCTAGCGGGCGGGGAGCGGGCACTGAAGCTTTCTTT
TRBJ1-1	NA	TRBV6-5	NA	CASSYRTANTEAFF	TGTGCCAGCAGTTACCGGACAGCGAACACTGAAGCTTTCTTT
TRBJ2-7	NA	TRBV6-5	NA	CASSQPGSFHEQYF	TGTGCCAGCAGCCAGCCCGGGAGCTTCCACGAGCAGTACTTC
TRBJ2-7	NA	TRBV7-2	NA	CASSWTVQGYEQYF	TGTGCCAGCAGCTGGACCGTACAGGGCTACGAGCAGTACTTC
TRBJ1-1	NA	TRBV6-2/TRBV6-3	NA	CASSWDSDSEAFF	TGTGCCAGCAGCTGGGACTCCGATTCTGAAGCTTTCTTT
TRBJ1-1	NA	TRBV29-1	NA	CSVGGFSGTEAFF	TGCAGCGTTGGAGGATTTAGTGGCACTGAAGCTTTCTTT
TRBJ2-7	NA	TRBV5-1	NA	CASSFGRGSYEQYF	TGCGCCAGCAGCTTCGGCAGGGGCTCCTACGAGCAGTACTTC
TRBJ1-6	NA	TRBV2	NA	CARGGLSSPLHF	TGTGCCAGAGGAGGGCTAAGTTCACCCCTCCACTTT
TRBJ1-4	NA	TRBV5-1	NA	CASSLGGSLNEKLFF	TGCGCCAGCAGCTTAGGAGGTTCGCTAAATGAAAAACTGTTTTTT
TRBJ1-6	few	TRBV2	NA	CAGHGPRSSYNSPLHF	TGTGCCGGACACGGTCCCAGAAGCTCCTATAATTCACCCCTCCACTTT
TRBJ2-7	medium-sized	TRBV9	TRBD1	CASRRTGWLWDEQYF	TGTGCCAGCAGACGGACAGGGTGGCTCTGGGACGAGCAGTACTTC
TRBJ1-2	NA	TRBV19	NA	CASSIDSGTGYGYTF	TGTGCCAGTAGTATCGACTCCGGGACTGGCTATGGCTACACCTTC
TRBJ2-5	NA	TRBV2	TRBD1	CASNPTGISETQYF	TGTGCCAGCAACCCGACAGGGATATCGGAGACCCAGTACTTC
TRBJ1-1	once	TRBV21-1	NA	CASSKGADRQNTEAFF	TGTGCCAGCAGCAAAGGGGCCGACAGACAGAACACTGAAGCTTTCTTT
TRBJ1-6	NA	TRBV3-1/TRBV3-2	TRBD1	CASSQADRVNSPLHF	TGTGCCAGCAGCCAAGCGGACAGGGTTAATTCACCCCTCCACTTT
TRBJ2-6	NA	TRBV27	NA	CACGGRNSGANVLTF	TGTGCCTGCGGAGGCAGAAACTCTGGGGCCAACGTCCTGACTTTC
TRBJ1-1	NA	TRBV10-3	NA	CAISEKGITEAFF	TGTGCCATCAGTGAGAAGGGGATCACTGAAGCTTTCTTT
TRBJ2-5	NA	TRBV11-1	NA	CASSLDISSGQETQYF	TGTGCCAGCAGCTTAGACATCTCGAGCGGCCAAGAGACCCAGTACTTC
TRBJ2-1	NA	TRBV7-2	TRBD2	CASSSLLAGSAYEQFF	TGTGCCAGCAGCTCACTACTAGCGGGGTCAGCGTATGAGCAGTTCTTC
TRBJ1-3	NA	TRBV9	TRBD1	CASSADRGLGNTIYF	TGTGCCAGCAGCGCGGACAGGGGGTTAGGAAACACCATATATTTT